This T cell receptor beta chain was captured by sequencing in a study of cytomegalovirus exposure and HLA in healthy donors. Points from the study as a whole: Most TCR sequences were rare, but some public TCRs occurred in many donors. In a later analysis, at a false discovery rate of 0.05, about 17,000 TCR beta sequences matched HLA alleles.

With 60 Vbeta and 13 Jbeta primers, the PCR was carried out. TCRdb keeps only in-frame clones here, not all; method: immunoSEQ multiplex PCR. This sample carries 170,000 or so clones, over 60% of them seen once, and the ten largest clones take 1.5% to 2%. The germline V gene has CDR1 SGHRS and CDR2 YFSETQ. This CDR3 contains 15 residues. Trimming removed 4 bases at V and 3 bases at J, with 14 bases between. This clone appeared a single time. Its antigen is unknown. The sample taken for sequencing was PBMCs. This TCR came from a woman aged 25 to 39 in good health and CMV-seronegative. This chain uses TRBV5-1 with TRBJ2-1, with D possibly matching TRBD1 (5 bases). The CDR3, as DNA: TGCGCCAGCAGCGATCCAGGGAAAAACTACAATGAGCAGTTCTTC. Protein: CASSDPGKNYNEQFF.